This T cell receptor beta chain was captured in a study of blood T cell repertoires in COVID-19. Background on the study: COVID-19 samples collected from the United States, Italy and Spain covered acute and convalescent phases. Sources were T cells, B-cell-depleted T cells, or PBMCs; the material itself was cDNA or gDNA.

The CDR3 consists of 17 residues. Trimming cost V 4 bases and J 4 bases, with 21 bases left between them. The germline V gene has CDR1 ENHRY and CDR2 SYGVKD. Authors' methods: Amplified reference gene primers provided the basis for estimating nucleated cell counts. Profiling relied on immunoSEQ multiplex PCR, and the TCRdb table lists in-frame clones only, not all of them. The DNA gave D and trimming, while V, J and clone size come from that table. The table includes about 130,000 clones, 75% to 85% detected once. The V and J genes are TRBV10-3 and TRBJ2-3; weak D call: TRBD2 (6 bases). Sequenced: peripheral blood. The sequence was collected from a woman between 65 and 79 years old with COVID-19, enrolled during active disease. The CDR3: CAISGGLSGSAPDTQYF. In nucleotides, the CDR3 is TGTGCCATCAGTGGCGGACTAAGCGGGTCCGCCCCAGATACGCAGTATTTT.